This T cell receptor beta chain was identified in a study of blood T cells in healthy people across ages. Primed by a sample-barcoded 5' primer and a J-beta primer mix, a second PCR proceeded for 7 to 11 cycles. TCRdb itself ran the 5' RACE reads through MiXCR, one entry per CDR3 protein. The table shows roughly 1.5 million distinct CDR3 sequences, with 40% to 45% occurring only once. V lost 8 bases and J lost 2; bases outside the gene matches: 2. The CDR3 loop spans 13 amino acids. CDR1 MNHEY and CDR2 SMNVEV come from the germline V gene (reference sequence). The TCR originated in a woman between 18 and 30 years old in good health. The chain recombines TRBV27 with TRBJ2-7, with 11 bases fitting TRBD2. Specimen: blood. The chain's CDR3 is CASGTSGPYEQYF. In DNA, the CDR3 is TGTGCCAGCGGGACTAGCGGACCCTACGAGCAGTACTTC.